This T cell receptor (beta chain) derives from a study of cytomegalovirus exposure and HLA in healthy donors. PCR amplification relied on 60 Vbeta primers (plus 13 Jbeta primers). The data were produced by immunoSEQ multiplex PCR, yet TCRdb's version contains in-frame clones alone and is incomplete. Altogether about 160,000 clones are present, roughly 80% being singletons, with the ten largest covering 2.4%. Study-level results: Later analysis identified a missense DCLRE1C variant that was linked to TCR beta V- and J-gene trimming. As confirmed in vitro, a few CMV-associated chains were specific for CMV antigens. Researchers catalogued 164 TCR beta chains as cytomegalovirus-associated.

With regard to this clone: Its cognate antigen is unknown.

Germline V gives CDR1 SNHLY, CDR2 FYNNEI. The CDR3 is made up of 14 amino acids. The germline V and J ends were trimmed by 4 bases and 0 bases, with 10 bases remaining between them. This chain links TRBV2 with TRBJ2-7; no definite D call. This clonotype was sampled from a male donor in good health and CMV-seronegative. Sequencing was carried out using PBMCs. In nucleotides, the CDR3 is TGTGCCAGCAGTGGCGATCTTAGCTCCTACGAGCAGTACTTC. Its translation is CASSGDLSSYEQYF.